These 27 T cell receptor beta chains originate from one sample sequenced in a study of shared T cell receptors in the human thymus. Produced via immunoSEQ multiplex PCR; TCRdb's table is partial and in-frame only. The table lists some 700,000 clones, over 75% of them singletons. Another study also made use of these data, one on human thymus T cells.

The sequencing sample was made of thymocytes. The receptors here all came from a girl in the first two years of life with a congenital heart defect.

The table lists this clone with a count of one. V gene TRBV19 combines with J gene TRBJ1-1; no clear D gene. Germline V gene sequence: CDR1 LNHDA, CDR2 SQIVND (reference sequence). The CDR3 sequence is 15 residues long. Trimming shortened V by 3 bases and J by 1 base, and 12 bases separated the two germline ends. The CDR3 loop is CASSMSYRKNTEAFF. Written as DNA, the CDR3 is TGTGCCAGTAGTATGTCGTACAGAAAGAACACTGAAGCTTTCTTT. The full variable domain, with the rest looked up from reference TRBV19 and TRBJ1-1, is DGGITQSPKYLFRKEGQNVTLSCEQNLNHDAMYWYRQDPGQGLRLIYYSQIVNDFQKGDIAEGYSVSREKKESFPLTVTSAQKNPTAFYLCASSMSYRKNTEAFFGQGTRLTVV.

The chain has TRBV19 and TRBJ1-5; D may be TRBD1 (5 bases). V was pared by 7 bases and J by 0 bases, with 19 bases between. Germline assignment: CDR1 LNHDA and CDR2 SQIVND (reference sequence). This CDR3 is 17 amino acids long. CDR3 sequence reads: CASKPGPGGYSNQPQHF. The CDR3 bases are TGTGCCAGTAAACCGGGACCCGGGGGGTATAGCAATCAGCCCCAGCATTTT. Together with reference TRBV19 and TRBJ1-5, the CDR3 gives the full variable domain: DGGITQSPKYLFRKEGQNVTLSCEQNLNHDAMYWYRQDPGQGLRLIYYSQIVNDFQKGDIAEGYSVSREKKESFPLTVTSAQKNPTAFYLCASKPGPGGYSNQPQHFGDGTRLSIL.

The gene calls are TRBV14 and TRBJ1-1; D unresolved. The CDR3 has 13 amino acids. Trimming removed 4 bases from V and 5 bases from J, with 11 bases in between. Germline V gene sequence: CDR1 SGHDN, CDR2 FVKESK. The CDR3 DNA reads TGTGCCAGCAGCCTCCAACCGGGAACTGAAGCTTTCTTT. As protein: CASSLQPGTEAFF.

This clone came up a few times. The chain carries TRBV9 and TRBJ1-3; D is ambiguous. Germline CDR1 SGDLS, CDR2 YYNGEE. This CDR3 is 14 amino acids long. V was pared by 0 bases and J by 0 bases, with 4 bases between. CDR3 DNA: TGTGCCAGCAGCGTAGACAGCTCTGGAAACACCATATATTTT. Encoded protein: CASSVDSSGNTIYF.

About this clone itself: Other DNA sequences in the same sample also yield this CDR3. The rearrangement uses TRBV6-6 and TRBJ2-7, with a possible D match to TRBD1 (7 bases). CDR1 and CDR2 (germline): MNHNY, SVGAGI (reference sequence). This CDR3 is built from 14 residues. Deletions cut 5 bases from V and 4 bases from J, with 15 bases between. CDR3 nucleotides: TGTGCCAGCAGTCCTCTACAGGGGAGGTACGAGCAGTACTTC. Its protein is CASSPLQGRYEQYF.

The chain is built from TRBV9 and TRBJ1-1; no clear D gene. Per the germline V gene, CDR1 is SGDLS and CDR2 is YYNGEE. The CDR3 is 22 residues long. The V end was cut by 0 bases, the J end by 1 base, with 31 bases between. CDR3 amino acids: CASSVVATVLGWNGEENTEAFF. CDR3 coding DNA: TGTGCCAGCAGCGTAGTTGCTACGGTTCTTGGTTGGAACGGGGAGGAGAACACTGAAGCTTTCTTT.

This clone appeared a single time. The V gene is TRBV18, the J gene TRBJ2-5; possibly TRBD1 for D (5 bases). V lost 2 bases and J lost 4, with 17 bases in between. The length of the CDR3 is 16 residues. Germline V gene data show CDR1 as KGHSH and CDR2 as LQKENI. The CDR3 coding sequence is TGTGCCAGCTCACCAGAGCAGCGAGGACACGGAGAGACCCAGTACTTC. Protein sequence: CASSPEQRGHGETQYF.

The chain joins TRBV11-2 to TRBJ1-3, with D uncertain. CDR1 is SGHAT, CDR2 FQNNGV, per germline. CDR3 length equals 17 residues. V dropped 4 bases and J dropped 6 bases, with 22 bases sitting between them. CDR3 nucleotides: TGTGCCAGCAGCTCAAAAGCGACCCAAGCGGGCGAAAACACCATATATTTT. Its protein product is CASSSKATQAGENTIYF.

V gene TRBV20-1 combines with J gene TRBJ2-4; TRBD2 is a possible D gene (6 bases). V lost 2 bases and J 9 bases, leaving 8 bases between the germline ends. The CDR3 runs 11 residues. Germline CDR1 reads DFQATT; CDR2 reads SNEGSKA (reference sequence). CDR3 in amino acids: CSARRGLIQYF. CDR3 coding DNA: TGCAGTGCTAGACGGGGACTCATTCAGTACTTC.

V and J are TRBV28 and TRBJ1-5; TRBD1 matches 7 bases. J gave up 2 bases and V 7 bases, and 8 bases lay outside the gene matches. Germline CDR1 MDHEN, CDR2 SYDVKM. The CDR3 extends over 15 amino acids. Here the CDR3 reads CASTNRGGGNQPQHF. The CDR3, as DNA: TGTGCCAGCACCAACAGGGGTGGAGGCAATCAGCCCCAGCATTTT.

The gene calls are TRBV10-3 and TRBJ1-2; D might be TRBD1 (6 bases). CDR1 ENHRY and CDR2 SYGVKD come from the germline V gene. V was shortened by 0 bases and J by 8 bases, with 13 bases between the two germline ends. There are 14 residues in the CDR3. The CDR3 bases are TGTGCCATCAGTGAGTCCGGTGGACAGAGCGGCTACACCTTC. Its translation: CAISESGGQSGYTF.

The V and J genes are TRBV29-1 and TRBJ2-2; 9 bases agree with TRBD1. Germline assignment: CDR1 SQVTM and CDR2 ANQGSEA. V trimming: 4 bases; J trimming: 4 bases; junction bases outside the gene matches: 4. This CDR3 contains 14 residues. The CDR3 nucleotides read TGCAGCGTTGTGAACAGGGGGCCCACCGGGGAGCTGTTTTTT. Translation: CSVVNRGPTGELFF.

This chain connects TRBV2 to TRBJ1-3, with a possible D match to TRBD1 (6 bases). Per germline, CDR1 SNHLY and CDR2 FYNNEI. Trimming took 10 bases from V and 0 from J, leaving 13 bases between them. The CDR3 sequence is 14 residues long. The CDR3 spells CAINRAISGNTIYF. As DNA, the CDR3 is TGTGCCATAAACAGGGCAATCTCTGGAAACACCATATATTTT. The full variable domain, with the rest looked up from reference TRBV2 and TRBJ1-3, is EPEVTQTPSHQVTQMGQEVILRCVPISNHLYFYWYRQILGQKVEFLVSFYNNEISEKSEIFDDQFSVERPDGSNFTLKIRSTKLEDSAMYFCAINRAISGNTIYFGEGSWLTVV.

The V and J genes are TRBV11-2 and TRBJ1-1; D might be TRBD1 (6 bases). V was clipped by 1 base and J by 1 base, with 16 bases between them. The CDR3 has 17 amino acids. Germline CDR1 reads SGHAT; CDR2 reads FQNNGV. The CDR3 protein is CASSLGGREIGNTEAFF. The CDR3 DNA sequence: TGTGCCAGCAGCTTAGGGGGGCGGGAGATTGGGAACACTGAAGCTTTCTTT. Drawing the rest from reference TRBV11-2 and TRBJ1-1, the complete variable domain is EAGVAQSPRYKIIEKRQSVAFWCNPISGHATLYWYQQILGQGPKLLIQFQNNGVVDDSQLPKDRFSAERLKGVDSTLKIQPAKLEDSAVYLCASSLGGREIGNTEAFFGQGTRLTVV.

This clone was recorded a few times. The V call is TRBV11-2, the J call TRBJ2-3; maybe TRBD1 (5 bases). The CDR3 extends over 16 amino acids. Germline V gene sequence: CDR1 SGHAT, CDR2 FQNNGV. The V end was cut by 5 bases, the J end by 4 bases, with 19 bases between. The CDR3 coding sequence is TGTGCCAGCAGCCCGAGGCTACAGGCCCCCCCAGATACGCAGTATTTT. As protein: CASSPRLQAPPDTQYF.

The CDR3 here is CASSVQGGGDTEAFF. CDR3 bases: TGTGCCAGCAGCGTACAGGGCGGTGGGGACACTGAAGCTTTCTTT. The V and J genes are TRBV7-3 and TRBJ1-1; a weak D match, TRBD1 (6 bases). This CDR3 is built from 15 residues. Germline CDR1 is SGHTA and CDR2 is FQGTGA. V lost 5 bases to trimming and J lost 3 bases, with 16 bases between them.

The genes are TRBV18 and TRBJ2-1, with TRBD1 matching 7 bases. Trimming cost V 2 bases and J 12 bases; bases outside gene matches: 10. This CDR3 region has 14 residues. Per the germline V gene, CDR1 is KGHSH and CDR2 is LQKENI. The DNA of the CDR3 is TGTGCCAGCTCACCAAGAGGGGCTCCAGGGGGGCAGTTCTTC. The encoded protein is CASSPRGAPGGQFF.

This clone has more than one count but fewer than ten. The CDR3 DNA reads TGCGCCAGCAGCTTGTACGGGCAGGGTGGGACATCTAGCCATGAGCAGTTCTTC. This gives the protein CASSLYGQGGTSSHEQFF. The chain uses TRBV5-1 and TRBJ2-1; D perhaps matches TRBD1 (6 bases). This CDR3 region has 18 residues. V lost 1 base and J lost 8, with 25 bases in between. Germline values: CDR1 SGHRS, CDR2 YFSETQ.

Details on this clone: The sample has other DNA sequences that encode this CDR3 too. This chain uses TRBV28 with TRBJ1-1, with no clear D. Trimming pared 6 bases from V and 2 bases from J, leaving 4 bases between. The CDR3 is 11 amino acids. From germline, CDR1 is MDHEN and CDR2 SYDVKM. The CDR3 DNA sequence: TGTGCCAGCAGCCCTAACACTGAAGCTTTCTTT. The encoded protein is CASSPNTEAFF.

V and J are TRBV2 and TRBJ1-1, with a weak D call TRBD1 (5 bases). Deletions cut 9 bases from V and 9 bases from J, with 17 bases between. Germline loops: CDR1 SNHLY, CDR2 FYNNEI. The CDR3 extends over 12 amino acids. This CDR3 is CASKTEVDQAFF. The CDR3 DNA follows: TGTGCCAGTAAGACAGAGGTGGACCAAGCTTTCTTT.

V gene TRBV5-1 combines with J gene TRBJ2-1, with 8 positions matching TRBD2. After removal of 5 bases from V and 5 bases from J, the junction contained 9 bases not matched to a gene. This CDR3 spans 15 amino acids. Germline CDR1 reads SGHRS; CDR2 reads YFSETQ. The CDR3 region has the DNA TGCGCCAGCAGTCGTACTAGCGGAGCGGACAATGAGCAGTTCTTC. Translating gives CASSRTSGADNEQFF.

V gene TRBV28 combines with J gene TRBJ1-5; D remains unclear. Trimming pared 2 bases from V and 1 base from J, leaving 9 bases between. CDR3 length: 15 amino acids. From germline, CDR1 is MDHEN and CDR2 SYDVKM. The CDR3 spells CASSLGHRSNQPQHF. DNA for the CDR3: TGTGCCAGCAGTTTAGGGCACAGAAGCAATCAGCCCCAGCATTTT. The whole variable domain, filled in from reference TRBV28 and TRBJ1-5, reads DVKVTQSSRYLVKRTGEKVFLECVQDMDHENMFWYRQDPGLGLRLIYFSYDVKMKEKGDIPEGYSVSREKKERFSLILESASTNQTSMYLCASSLGHRSNQPQHFGDGTRLSIL.

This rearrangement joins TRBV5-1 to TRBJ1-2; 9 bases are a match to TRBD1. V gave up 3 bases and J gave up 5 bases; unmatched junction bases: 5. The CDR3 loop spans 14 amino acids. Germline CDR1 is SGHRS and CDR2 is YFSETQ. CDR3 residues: CASSSSGTGYGYTF. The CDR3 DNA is TGCGCCAGCAGCTCCTCCGGGACAGGGTATGGCTACACCTTC. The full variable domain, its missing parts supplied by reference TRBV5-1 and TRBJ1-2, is KAGVTQTPRYLIKTRGQQVTLSCSPISGHRSVSWYQQTPGQGLQFLFEYFSETQRNKGNFPGRFSGRQFSNSRSEMNVSTLELGDSALYLCASSSSGTGYGYTFGSGTRLTVV.

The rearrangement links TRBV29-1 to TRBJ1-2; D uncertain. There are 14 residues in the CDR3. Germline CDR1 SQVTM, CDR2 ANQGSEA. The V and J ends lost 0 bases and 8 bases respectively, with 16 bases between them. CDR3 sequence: CSVEDRRRLGGYTF. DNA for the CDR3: TGCAGCGTTGAAGATCGGAGGCGGCTGGGAGGCTACACCTTC.

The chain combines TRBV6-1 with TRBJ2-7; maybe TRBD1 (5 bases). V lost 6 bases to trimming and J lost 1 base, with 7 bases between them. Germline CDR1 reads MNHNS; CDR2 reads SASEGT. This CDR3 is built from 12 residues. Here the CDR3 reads CASRPGSYEQYF. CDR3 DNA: TGTGCCAGCAGACCAGGGTCCTACGAGCAGTACTTC.

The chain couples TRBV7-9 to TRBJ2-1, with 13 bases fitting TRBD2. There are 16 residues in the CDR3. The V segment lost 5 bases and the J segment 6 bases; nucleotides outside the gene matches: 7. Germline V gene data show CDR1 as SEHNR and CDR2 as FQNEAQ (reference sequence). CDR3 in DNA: TGTGCCAGCAGCAGAGATACTAGCGGGGGGGTCAATGAGCAGTTCTTC. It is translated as CASSRDTSGGVNEQFF.

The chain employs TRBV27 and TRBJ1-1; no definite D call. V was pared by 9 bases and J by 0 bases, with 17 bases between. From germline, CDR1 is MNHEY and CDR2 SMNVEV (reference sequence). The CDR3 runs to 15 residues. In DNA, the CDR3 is TGTGCCAGTATAGAGGATCTCCGAATGAACACTGAAGCTTTCTTT. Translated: CASIEDLRMNTEAFF.